The clone carrying this TCR beta chain turned up a few times. Antigen unknown. The sample originates from a study of beta chain features in type 1 diabetes. Trimming cost V 2 bases and J 4 bases; bases outside gene matches: 4. Germline-derived CDR1 and CDR2 are SGHNT and YYREEE (reference sequence). The CDR3 has 16 amino acids. Investigators reverse transcribed all isolated RNA, so they sequenced expressed TCRB transcripts. Sequenced by immunoSEQ multiplex PCR; TCRdb stores in-frame clones only, minus some. The table records hundreds of thousands of clones, roughly 12% of them present only once. Study-wide findings and caveats: HLA influence on TCRB rearrangement stayed unresolved here.

V is TRBV5-4 and J is TRBJ2-1, with TRBD2 matching over 12 bases. The source material was naive CD4+ T cells from blood. This TCR came from a man in his late teens or twenties in good health. CDR3 sequence reads: CASSFGLAGSYNEQFF. The CDR3 DNA reads TGTGCCAGCAGCTTTGGACTAGCGGGATCGTACAATGAGCAGTTCTTC. The whole variable domain, remainder taken from reference TRBV5-4 and TRBJ2-1, is ETGVTQSPTHLIKTRGQQVTLRCSSQSGHNTVSWYQQALGQGPQFIFQYYREEENGRGNFPPRFSGLQFPNYSSELNVNALELDDSALYLCASSFGLAGSYNEQFFGPGTRLTVL.